This TCR beta chain was recovered during a study of T cells in Graves' hyperthyroidism and ophthalmopathy. The overall study: Initial diagnosis, before any treatment, was when peripheral blood was collected. Study findings and constraints: A 13 V-J signature model discriminated ophthalmopathy versus stable hyperthyroidism.

Diagnostic decisions used clinical symptoms, serum thyroxine and TRAb, thyroid ultrasound and orbital computed tomography. CDR3 length: 12 amino acids. The germline V gene has CDR1 DFQATT and CDR2 SNEGSKA (reference sequence). What was amplified from RNA transcripts were TCR beta CDR3 regions. HTBI primers were employed in a first-round RT-PCR of the TCR CDR3. MiXCR was run by TCRdb on the multiplex PCR reads, yielding one entry per CDR3 protein. Of fewer than 900,000 distinct CDR3 sequences listed, over 15% are singletons. This clonotype was detected a few times. Its specificity is unknown. This may stem from a read error, because a much larger clone lies one nucleotide away.

Sequencing used blood. The rearrangement uses TRBV20-1 and TRBJ2-1; D may correspond to TRBD1 or TRBD2 (5 bases each). The J call may be wrong; the DNA end is better matched by TRBJ2-7. The clonotype originates from a man aged 18 to 30 with Graves' hyperthyroidism. The CDR3, as DNA: TGCAGTGCTAGGAGGGGCCACAATGAGCAGTACTTC. It specifies CSARRGHNEQYF.